Sequencing of this TCR beta chain was carried out in a study of beta chain features in type 1 diabetes. Of the isolated RNA, all was reverse transcribed, and so the sequenced material was expressed TCRB transcripts. Using immunoSEQ multiplex PCR, the repertoire was profiled, and TCRdb retains in-frame clones only, with some absent. Of over 700,000 clones listed, 15% to 20% are singletons. The CDR3 is made up of 15 amino acids. J lost 5 bases, V lost 5 bases, and 9 bases had no gene match. Germline V gives CDR1 SGHVS, CDR2 FNYEAQ. It was one heparinised blood draw, averaging roughly 100 mL, that each donor gave.

This TCR derives from a woman aged 18-35 years in good health. Sequencing was done on a sample of naive CD4+ T cells from blood. V is TRBV7-6 and J is TRBJ2-5, with TRBD2 matching 9 bases. CDR3 sequence: CASSHASGMGETQYF. As DNA, the CDR3 is TGTGCCAGCAGCCACGCTAGCGGGATGGGGGAGACCCAGTACTTC.